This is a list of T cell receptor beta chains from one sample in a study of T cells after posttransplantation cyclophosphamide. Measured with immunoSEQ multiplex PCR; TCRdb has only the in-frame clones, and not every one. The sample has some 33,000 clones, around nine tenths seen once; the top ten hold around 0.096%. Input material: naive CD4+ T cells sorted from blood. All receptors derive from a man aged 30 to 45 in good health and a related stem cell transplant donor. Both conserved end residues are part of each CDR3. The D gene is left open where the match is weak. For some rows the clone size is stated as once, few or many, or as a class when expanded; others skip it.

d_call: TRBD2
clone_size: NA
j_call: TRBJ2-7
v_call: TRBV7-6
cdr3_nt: TGTGCCAGCAGCTCCTCAGCGGGGGACGCCTACGAGCAGTACTTC
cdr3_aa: CASSSSAGDAYEQYF

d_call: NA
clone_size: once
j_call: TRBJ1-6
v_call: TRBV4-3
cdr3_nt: TGCGCCAGCAGCCAAGATACAGCAGGAGGGACCAGCTCCTATAATTCACCCCTCCACTTT
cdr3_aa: CASSQDTAGGTSSYNSPLHF

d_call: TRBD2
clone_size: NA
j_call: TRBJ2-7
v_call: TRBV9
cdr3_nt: TGTGCCAGCAGCGTTAGTACTAGCGGGGGGAAATACGAGCAGTACTTC
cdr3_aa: CASSVSTSGGKYEQYF

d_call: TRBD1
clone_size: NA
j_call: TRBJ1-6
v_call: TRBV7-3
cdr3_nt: TGTGCCAGCAGCTCCGGACAGGGGCGAAATTCACCCCTCCACTTT
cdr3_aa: CASSSGQGRNSPLHF

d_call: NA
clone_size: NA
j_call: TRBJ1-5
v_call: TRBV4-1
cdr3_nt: TGCGCCAGCAGCCAAGATAAGGCAGGGAATCAGCCCCAGCATTTT
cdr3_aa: CASSQDKAGNQPQHF

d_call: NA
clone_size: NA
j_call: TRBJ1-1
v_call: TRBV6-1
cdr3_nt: TGTGCCAGCAGTGAAGCTTGGGGCGGGAACACTGAAGCTTTCTTT
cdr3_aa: CASSEAWGGNTEAFF

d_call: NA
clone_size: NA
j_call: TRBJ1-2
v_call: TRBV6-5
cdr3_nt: TGTGCCAGCAGTTATAGCCCCGGGAAAGGGGGTGGGGGCTACACCTTC
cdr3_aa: CASSYSPGKGGGGYTF

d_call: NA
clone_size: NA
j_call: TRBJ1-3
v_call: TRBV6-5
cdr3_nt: TGTGCCAGCAGTCGAGATAGCTCTGGAAACACCATATATTTT
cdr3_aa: CASSRDSSGNTIYF

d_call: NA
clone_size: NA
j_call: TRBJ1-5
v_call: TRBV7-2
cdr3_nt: TGTGCCAGCAGCCGTACAGGACAGCCCCAGCATTTT
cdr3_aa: CASSRTGQPQHF

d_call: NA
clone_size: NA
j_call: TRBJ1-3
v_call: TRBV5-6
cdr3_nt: TGTGCCAGCAGCATATCACCGGGTGCTGGAAACACCATATATTTT
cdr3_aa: CASSISPGAGNTIYF

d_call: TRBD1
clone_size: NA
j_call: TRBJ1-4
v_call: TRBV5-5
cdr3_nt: TGTGCCAGCACCTTGCTTAGGACAGGGGATGAAAAACTGTTTTTT
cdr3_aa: CASTLLRTGDEKLFF

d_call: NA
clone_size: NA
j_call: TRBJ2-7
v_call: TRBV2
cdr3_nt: TGTGCCAGCAGTCCCGGGACTTACTCCTACGAGCAGTACTTC
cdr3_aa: CASSPGTYSYEQYF

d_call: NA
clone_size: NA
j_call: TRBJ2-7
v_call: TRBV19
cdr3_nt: TGTGCCAGTAGTATGGCAGGCCCCTCCTACGAGCAGTACTTC
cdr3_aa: CASSMAGPSYEQYF

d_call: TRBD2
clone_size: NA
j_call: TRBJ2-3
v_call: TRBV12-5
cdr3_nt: TGTGCTAGTGGCATTGGACTAGCGGGGGGGACCACAGATACGCAGTATTTT
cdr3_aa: CASGIGLAGGTTDTQYF

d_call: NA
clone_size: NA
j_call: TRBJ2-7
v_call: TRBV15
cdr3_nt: TGTGCCACCAGCAGAGCACAGGGAAAGTCCTACGAGCAGTACTTC
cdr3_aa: CATSRAQGKSYEQYF

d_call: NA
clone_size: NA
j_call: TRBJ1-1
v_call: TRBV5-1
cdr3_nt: TGCGCCAGCAGCTTGGCACAGGGGAACACTGAAGCTTTCTTT
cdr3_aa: CASSLAQGNTEAFF

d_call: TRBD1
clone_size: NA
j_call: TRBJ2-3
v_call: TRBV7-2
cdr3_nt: TGTGCCAGCAGCTTAAGGTACAGGGGGCCAGATACGCAGTATTTT
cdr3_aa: CASSLRYRGPDTQYF

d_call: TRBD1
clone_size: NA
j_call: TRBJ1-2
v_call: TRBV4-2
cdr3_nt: TGTGCCAGCAGCCAATCAGGGGGCGCGGACTATGGCTACACCTTC
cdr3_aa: CASSQSGGADYGYTF

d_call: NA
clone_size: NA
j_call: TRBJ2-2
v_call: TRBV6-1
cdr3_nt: TGTGCCAGCTTTCCACCGGCGAACACCGGGGAGCTGTTTTTT
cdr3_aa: CASFPPANTGELFF

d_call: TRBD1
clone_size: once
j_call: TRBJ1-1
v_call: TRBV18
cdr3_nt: TGTGCCAGCTCACTCAAACAGGGGATGGACACTGAAGCTTTCTTT
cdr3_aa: CASSLKQGMDTEAFF

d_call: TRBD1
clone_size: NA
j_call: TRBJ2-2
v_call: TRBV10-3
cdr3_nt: TGTGCCATCCGGACAGGGAACACCGGGGAGCTGTTTTTT
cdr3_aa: CAIRTGNTGELFF

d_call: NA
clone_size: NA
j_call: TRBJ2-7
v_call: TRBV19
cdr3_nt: TGTGCCAGTAGTAATCGGGATCTCTACGAGCAGTACTTC
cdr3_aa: CASSNRDLYEQYF

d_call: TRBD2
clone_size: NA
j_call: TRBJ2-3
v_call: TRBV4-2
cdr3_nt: TGTGCCAGCAGCCAAGATCGACTAGCGGGGGGCACAGATACGCAGTATTTT
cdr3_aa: CASSQDRLAGGTDTQYF

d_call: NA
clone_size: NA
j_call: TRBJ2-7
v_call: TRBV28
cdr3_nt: TGTGCCAGCAGTTTCCCGACAGGCCCGGCGCAGTACTTC
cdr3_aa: CASSFPTGPAQYF

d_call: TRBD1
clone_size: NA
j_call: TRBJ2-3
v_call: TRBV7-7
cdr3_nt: TGTGCTAGCAGCCCGGGACAGGGCGCAGATACGCAGTATTTT
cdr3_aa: CASSPGQGADTQYF

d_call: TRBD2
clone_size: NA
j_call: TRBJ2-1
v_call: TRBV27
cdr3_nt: TGTGCCAGCAGTTCGGGACTATACAATGAGCAGTTCTTC
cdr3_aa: CASSSGLYNEQFF

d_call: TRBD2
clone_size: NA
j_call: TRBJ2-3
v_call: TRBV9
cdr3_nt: TGTGCCAGCAGCGTAGACGTGGGACTAGCGGCAGATACGCAGTATTTT
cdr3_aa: CASSVDVGLAADTQYF

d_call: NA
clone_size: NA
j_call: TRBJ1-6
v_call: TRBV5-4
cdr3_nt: TGTGCCAGCAGCGAGTCTCGGGTTGGTTCACCCCTCCACTTT
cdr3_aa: CASSESRVGSPLHF

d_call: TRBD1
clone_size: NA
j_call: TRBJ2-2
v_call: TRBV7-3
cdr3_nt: TGTGCCAGCAGCCCCTGGGGGACAGGGAACGGGGAGCTGTTTTTT
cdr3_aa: CASSPWGTGNGELFF

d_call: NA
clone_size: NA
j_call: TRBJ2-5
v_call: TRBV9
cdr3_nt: TGTGCCAGCAGCGTAACCGGCCAAGAGACCCAGTACTTC
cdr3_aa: CASSVTGQETQYF

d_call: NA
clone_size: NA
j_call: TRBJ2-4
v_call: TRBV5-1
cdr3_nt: TGCGCCAGCAGCCGACTGGGCGGGGACATTCAGTACTTC
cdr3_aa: CASSRLGGDIQYF

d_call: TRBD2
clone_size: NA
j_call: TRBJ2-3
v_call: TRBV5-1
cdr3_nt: TGCGCCAGCAGCTTTAGCGGGGGGTCAGGAGATACGCAGTATTTT
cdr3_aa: CASSFSGGSGDTQYF

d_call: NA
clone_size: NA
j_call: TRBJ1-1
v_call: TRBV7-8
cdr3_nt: TGTGCCAGCAGCTTAGATAGGGGTCCGTGGACTGAAGCTTTCTTT
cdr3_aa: CASSLDRGPWTEAFF

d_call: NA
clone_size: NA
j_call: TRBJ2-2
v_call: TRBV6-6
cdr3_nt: TGTGCCAGCACCCACAGCCCAGGGCCAGCCGGGGAGCTGTTTTTT
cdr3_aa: CASTHSPGPAGELFF

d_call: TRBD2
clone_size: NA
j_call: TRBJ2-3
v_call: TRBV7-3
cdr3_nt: TGTGCCAGCAGCTCCCTAGCGGGGGGTACAGATACGCAGTATTTT
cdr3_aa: CASSSLAGGTDTQYF

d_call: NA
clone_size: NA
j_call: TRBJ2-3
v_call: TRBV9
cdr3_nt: TGTGCCAGCAGCGTAGATGGGGGGGCGGTCACAGATACGCAGTATTTT
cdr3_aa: CASSVDGGAVTDTQYF

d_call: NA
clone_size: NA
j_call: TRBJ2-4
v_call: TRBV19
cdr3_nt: TGTGCCAGTAGTATAGACAGTGCCGCCAAAAACATTCAGTACTTC
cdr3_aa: CASSIDSAAKNIQYF

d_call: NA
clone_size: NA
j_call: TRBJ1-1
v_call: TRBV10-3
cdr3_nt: TGTGCCATCAGTGAGTCTCTGACACTCACTGAAGCTTTCTTT
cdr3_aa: CAISESLTLTEAFF

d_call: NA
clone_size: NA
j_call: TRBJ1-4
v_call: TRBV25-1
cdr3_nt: TGTGCCAGCAGTGAATCTGGTTTGGTAGCCGGGAGGAAAAAACTGTTTTTT
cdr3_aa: CASSESGLVAGRKKLFF

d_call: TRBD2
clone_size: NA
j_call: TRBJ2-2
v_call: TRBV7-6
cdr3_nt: TGTGCCAGCAGCTTAGCAGCGGTAGCGGGGAACACCGGGGAGCTGTTTTTT
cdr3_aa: CASSLAAVAGNTGELFF

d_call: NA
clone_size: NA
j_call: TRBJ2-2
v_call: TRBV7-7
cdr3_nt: TGTGCTAGCAGCTCTCAGTACACCGGGGAGCTGTTTTTT
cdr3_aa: CASSSQYTGELFF

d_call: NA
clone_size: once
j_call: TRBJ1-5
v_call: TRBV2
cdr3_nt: TGTGCCAGCAGTGCGGTCAATCAGCCCCAGCATTTT
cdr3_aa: CASSAVNQPQHF

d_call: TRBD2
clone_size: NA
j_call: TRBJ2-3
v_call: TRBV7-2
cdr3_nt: TGTGCCAGCAGCTTATTGGGCGGGGGGGCCGGTACAGATACGCAGTATTTT
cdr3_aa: CASSLLGGGAGTDTQYF

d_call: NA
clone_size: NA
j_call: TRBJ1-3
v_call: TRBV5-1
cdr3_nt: TGCGCCAGCAGCTACGACGGCGGGGCTGGAAACACCATATATTTT
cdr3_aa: CASSYDGGAGNTIYF

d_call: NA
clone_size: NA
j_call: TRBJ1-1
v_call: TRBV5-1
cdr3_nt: TGCGCCAGCAGCCCCGGGTCATGGGAGATCGGCACTGAAGCTTTCTTT
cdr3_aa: CASSPGSWEIGTEAFF

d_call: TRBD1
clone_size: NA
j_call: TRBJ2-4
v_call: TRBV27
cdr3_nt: TGTGCCAGCAGTTTAAGCCGACAGGGGAGGCTAGCCAAAAACATTCAGTACTTC
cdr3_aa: CASSLSRQGRLAKNIQYF

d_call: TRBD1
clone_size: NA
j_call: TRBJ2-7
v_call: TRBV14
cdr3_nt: TGTGCCAGCAGCCATCCCGCCGGACAGGACTACGAGCAGTACTTC
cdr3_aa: CASSHPAGQDYEQYF

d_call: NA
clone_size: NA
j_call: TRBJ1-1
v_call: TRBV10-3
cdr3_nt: TGTGCCATATTTAAGAACACTGAAGCTTTCTTT
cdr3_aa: CAIFKNTEAFF

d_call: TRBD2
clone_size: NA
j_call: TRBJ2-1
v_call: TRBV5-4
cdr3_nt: TGTGCCAGCAGCCTCGGGGGGTCGACCTACAATGAGCAGTTCTTC
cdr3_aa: CASSLGGSTYNEQFF

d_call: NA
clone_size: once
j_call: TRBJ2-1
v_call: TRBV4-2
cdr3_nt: TGTGCCAGCAGCCGTCCCGGGAGCCTCAATGAGCAGTTCTTC
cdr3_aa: CASSRPGSLNEQFF

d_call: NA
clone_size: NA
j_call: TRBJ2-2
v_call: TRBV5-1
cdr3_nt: TGCGCCAGCAGTCCGAGTGGGAACACCGGGGAGCTGTTTTTT
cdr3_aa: CASSPSGNTGELFF

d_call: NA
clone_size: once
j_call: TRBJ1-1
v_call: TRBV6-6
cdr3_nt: TGTGCCAGCACCTCCTCTCGGGATATGCGAGCTTTCTTT
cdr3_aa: CASTSSRDMRAFF

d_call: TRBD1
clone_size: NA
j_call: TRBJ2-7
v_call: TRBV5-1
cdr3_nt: TGCGCCAGCAGCTTGGCCGTAGGGACAGGGGGCTTCTACGAGCAGTACTTC
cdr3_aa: CASSLAVGTGGFYEQYF

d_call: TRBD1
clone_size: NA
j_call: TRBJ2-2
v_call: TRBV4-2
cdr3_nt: TGTGCCAGCAGCCGAGACAGGGGGCAAACCGGGGAGCTGTTTTTT
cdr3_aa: CASSRDRGQTGELFF

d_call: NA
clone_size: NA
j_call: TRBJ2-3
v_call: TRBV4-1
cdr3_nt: TGCGCCAGCAGCCAAATTGGGGGGACGAGCACAGATACGCAGTATTTT
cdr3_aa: CASSQIGGTSTDTQYF

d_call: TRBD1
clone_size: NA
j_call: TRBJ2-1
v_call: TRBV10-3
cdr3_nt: TGTGCCATCAGTGGGACAGGGGGCGCGATAAGGAATGAGCAGTTCTTC
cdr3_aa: CAISGTGGAIRNEQFF

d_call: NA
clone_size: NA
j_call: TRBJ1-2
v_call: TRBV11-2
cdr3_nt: TGTGCCAGCAGCTCTATTCAGGGAAGGTATGGCTACACCTTC
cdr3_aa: CASSSIQGRYGYTF

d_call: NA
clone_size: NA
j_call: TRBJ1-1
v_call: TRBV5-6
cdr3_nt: TGTGCCAGCAGCCCTTTGGGGCCGACGAACACTGAAGCTTTCTTT
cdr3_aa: CASSPLGPTNTEAFF

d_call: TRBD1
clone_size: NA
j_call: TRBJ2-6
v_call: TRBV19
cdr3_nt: TGTGCCAGCGGACCGGGACAGGGGGATGCTGGGGCCAACGTCCTGACTTTC
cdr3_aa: CASGPGQGDAGANVLTF

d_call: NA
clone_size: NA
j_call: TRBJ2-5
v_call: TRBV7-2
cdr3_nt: TGTGCCAGCAGCCCGACAGGATATCTCGGGGAGACCCAGTACTTC
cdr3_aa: CASSPTGYLGETQYF